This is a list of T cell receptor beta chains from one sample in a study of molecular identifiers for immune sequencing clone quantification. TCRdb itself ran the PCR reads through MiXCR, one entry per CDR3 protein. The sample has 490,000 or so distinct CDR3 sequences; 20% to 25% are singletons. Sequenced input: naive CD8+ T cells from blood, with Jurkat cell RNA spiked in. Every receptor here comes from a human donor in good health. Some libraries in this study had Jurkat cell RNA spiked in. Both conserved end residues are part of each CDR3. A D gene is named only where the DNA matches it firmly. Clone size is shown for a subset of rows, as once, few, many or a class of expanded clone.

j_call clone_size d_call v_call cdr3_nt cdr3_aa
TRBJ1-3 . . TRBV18 TGTGCCAGCTCACCGTCCGATGAGGGGACCTCTGGAAACACCATATATTTT CASSPSDEGTSGNTIYF
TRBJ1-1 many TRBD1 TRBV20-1 TGCAGTATTGGCCAGGGGGCTTTTGCTTTCTTT CSIGQGAFAFF
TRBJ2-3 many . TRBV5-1 TGCGCCAGCAGTCTCAAGGAGCTTCGCACAGATACGCAGTATTTT CASSLKELRTDTQYF
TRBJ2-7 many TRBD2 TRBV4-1 TGCGCCAGCAGCCAAGAACCGGACGGGAGGTACTACGAGCAGTACTTC CASSQEPDGRYYEQYF
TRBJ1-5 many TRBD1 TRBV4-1 TGCGCCAGCAGCCAGGGACAGGGCGGTTGGCCCCAGCATTTT CASSQGQGGWPQHF
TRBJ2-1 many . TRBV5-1 TGTGCCAGCAGCTTGCCGGGCACCGGCAATGAGCAGTTCTTC CASSLPGTGNEQFF
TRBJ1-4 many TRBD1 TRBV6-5 TGTGCCAGCAGGGCGGGGACAGGGGATGAAAAACTGTTTTTT CASRAGTGDEKLFF
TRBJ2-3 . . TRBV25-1 TGTGCCGGCGGTTACGGACCAGATACGCAGTATTTT CAGGYGPDTQYF
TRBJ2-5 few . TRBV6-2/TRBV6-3 TGTGCCAGCAGGTCTAGCGACCCGACCCAGTACTTC CASRSSDPTQYF
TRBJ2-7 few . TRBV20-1 TGCAGTGCTAGAGACCTGAGGATGAGTGAGCAGTACTTC CSARDLRMSEQYF
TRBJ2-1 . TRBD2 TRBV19 TGTGCCAGTAGTTGGACTAGCGGGAGGGCAGAAGAGCAGCTCTTC CASSWTSGRAEEQLF
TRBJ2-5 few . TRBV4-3 TGCGCCAGCAGCCAACACAGGGTTGCAGAGACCCAGTACTTC CASSQHRVAETQYF
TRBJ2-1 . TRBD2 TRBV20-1 TGCAGTGCTAGACCGGGACTAGCTTCCCATGAGCAGTTCTTC CSARPGLASHEQFF
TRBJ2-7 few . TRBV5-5 TGTGCCAGCAGCCGACAGATAGCCTACGAGCAGTACTTC CASSRQIAYEQYF
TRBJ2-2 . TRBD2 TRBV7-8 TGTGCCAGCAGCTTAGACGGGGGGGCCACGGTTACCGGGGAGCTGTTTTTT CASSLDGGATVTGELFF
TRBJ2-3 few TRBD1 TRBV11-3 TGTGCCAGCAGCTCCAGGCCGGGACAGGGCCCCAGCACAGATACGCAGTATTTT CASSSRPGQGPSTDTQYF
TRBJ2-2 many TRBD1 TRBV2 TGTGCCAAGGGGAGCAGGGGGACCACCGGGGAGCTGTTTTTT CAKGSRGTTGELFF
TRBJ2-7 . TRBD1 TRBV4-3 TGCGCCAGCAGCCAAGCGTGGACAGGGCTCAACTACGAGCAGTACTTC CASSQAWTGLNYEQYF
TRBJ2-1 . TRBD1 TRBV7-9 TGTGCCAGCAGCCCTAGACCGGGACAGGGCAAATACAATGAGCAGTTCTTC CASSPRPGQGKYNEQFF
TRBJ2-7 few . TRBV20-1 TGCAGTGCTAGAGAAGGATCAGACGGGTCAACCTACGAGCAGTACTTC CSAREGSDGSTYEQYF
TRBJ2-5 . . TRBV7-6 TGTGCCAGCAGTAGCGAAGAGGCCCAGTACTTC CASSSEEAQYF
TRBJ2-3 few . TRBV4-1 TGCGCCAGCAGCCACATGACCCCCGTCCAGTATTTT CASSHMTPVQYF
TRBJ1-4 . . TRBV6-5 TGTGCCAGCAGTTACGAGGGTGAAAAACTGTTTTTT CASSYEGEKLFF
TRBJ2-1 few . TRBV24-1 TGTGCCACCCGCCCCAGGGTTAACTCCTACAATGAGCAGTTCTTC CATRPRVNSYNEQFF
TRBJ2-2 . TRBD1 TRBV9 TGTGCCAGCAGCACGCGACCGGGACAGGGGAAGGACACCGGGGAGCTGTTTTTT CASSTRPGQGKDTGELFF
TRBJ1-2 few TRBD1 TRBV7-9 TGTGCCAGCAGCCTGGGACAGGGGGTTGATGGCTACACCTTC CASSLGQGVDGYTF
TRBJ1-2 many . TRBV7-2 TGTGCCAGCAGCCCCGGGCCAGGTGGCTATGGCTACACCTTC CASSPGPGGYGYTF
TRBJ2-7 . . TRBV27 TGTGCCAGCAGTTTTAATGGACTTAGTGATATCAGGGAGCAGTACTTC CASSFNGLSDIREQYF
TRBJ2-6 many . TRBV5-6 TGTGCCAGCAGCTCCAAAGTGGACAGAGGCTTAGTGTCCCTCTCTGGGGCCAACGTCCTGACTTTC CASSSKVDRGLVSLSGANVLTF
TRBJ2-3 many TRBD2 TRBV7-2 TGTGCCAGCAGCTACCGGACTAGCGTATGGACAGATACGCAGTATTTT CASSYRTSVWTDTQYF
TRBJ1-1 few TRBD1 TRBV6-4 TGTGCCAGCAGTGGGCGGGGGACAGGGTTATCTGGGGGCACTGAAGCTTTCTTT CASSGRGTGLSGGTEAFF
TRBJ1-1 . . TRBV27 TGTGCCAGCAGTCCTTACGGGGTTCTGGATCCTGGAGCTTTCTTT CASSPYGVLDPGAFF
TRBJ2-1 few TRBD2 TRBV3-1 TGTGCCAGCAGCCATACTAGCGTGGGCGAGCAGTTCTTC CASSHTSVGEQFF
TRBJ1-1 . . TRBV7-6 TGTGCCAGCAGCTTAGAACTGGGGCTTCCGAACACTGAAGCTTTCTTT CASSLELGLPNTEAFF
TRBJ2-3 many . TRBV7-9 TGTGCCAGCAGCTTGCCAAGGGGCCGAGACGGCACAGATACGCAGTATTTT CASSLPRGRDGTDTQYF
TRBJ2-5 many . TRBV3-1 TGTGCCAGCAGCCAAGTGGAAGGGACCTGGTCCCAGTACTTC CASSQVEGTWSQYF
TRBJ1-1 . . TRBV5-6 TGTGCCAGCAGCTTTCCAGGAGAGAACACTGAAGCTTTCTTT CASSFPGENTEAFF
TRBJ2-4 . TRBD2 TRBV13 TGTGCCAGCGGCTACGGACTAGCGGGAGGACCAGCCAAAAACATTCAGTACTTC CASGYGLAGGPAKNIQYF
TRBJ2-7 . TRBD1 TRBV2 TGTGCCAGCACCGAAGGTAGCACAGGGGTCTCCTACGAGCAGTACTTC CASTEGSTGVSYEQYF
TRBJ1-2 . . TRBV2 TGTGCCAGCAGTGAAGGACCCTACGGCAACAACTATGGCTACACCTTC CASSEGPYGNNYGYTF
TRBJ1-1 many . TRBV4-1 TGCGCCAGCAGCCACGGGATACAGGTCATGAACACTGAAGCTTTCTTT CASSHGIQVMNTEAFF
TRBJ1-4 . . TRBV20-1 TGCAGTGCTAGAGATCGGGGACACGCTAATGAAAAACTGTTTTTT CSARDRGHANEKLFF
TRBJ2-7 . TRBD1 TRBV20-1 TGCAGTGCTAGAGATTGGGACAGGGTTACCGACGAGCAGTACTTC CSARDWDRVTDEQYF